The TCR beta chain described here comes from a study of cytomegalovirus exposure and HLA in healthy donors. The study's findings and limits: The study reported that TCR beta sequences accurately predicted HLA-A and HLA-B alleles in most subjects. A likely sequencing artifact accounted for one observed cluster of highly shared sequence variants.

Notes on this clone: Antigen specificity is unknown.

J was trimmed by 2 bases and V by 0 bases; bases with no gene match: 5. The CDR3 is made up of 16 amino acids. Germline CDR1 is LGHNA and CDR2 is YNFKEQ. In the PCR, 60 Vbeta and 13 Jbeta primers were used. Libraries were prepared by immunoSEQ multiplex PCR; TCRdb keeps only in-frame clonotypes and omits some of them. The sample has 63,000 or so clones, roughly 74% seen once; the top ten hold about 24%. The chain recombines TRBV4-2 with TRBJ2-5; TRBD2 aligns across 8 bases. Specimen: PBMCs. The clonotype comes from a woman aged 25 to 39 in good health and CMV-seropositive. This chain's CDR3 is CASSQDGTGGQETQYF. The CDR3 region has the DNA TGTGCCAGCAGCCAAGACGGAACGGGAGGGCAAGAGACCCAGTACTTC.